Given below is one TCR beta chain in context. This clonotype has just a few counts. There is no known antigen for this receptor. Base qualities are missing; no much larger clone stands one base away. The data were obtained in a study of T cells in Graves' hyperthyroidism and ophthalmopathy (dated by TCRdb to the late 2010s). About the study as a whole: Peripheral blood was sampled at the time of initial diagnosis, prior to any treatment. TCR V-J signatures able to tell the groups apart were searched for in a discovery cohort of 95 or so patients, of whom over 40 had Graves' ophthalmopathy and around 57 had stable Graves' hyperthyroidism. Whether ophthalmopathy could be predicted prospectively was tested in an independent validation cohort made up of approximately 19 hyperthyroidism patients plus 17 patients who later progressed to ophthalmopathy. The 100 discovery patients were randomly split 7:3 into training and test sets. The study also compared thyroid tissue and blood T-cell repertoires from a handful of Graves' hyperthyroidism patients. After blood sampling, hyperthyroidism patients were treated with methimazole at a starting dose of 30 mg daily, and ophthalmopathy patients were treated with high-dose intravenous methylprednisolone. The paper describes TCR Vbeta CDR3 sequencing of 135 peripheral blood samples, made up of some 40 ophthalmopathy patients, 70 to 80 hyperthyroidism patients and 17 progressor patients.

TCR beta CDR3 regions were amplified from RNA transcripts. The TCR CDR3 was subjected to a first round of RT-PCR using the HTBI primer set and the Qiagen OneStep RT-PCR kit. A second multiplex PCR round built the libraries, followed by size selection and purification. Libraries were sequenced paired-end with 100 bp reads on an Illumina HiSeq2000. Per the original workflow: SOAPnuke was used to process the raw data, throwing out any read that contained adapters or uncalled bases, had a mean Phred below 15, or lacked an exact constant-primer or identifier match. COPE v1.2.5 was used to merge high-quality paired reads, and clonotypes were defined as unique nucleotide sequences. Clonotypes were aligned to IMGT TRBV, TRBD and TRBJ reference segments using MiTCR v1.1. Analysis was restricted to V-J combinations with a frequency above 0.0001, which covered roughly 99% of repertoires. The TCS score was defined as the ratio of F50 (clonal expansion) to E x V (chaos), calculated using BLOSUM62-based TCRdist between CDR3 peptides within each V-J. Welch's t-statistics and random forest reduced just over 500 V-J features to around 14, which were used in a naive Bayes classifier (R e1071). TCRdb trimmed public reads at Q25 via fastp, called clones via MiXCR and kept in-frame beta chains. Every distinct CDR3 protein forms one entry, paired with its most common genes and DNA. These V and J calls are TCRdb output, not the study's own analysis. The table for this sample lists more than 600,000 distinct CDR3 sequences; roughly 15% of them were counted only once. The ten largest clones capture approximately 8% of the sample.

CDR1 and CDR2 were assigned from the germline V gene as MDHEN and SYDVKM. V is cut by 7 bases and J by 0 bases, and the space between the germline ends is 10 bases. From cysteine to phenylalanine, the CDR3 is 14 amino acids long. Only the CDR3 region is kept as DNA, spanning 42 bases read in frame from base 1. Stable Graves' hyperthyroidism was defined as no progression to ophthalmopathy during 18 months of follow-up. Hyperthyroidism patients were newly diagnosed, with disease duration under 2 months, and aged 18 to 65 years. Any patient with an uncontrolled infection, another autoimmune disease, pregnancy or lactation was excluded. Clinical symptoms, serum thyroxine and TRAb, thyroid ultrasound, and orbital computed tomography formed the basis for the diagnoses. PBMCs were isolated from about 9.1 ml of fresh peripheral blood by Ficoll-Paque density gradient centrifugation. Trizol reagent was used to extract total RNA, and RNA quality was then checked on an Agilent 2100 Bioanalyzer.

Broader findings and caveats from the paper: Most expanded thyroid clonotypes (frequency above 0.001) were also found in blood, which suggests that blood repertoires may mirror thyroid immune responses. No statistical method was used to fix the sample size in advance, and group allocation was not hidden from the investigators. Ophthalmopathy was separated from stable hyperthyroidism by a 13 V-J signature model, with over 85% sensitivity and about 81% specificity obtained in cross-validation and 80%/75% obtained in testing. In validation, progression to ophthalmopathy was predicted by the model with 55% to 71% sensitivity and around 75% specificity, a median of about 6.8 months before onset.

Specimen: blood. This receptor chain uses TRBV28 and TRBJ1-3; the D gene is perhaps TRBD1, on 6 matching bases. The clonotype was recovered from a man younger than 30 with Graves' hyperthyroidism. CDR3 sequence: CASTGTFSGNTIYF. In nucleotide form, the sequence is TGTGCCAGCACTGGGACATTCTCTGGAAACACCATATATTTT.